A selection of T cell receptor beta chains follows, all from one sample in a study of naive and memory T cell subsets. TCRdb passed the 5' RACE reads through MiXCR, listing each CDR3 protein once. The data hold roughly 56,000 distinct CDR3 sequences, with 7% to 8.5% observed a single time. These receptors all come from a male donor in good health. The CDR3 runs from the conserved cysteine through the conserved F or W. Each record gives: CDR3 protein, CDR3 DNA, J gene, D gene, V gene, clone size. D genes are given only for firm matches. The size entry is marked missing in some rows and otherwise reads once, few, many or a size class.

CDR3 protein: CSVQQGSYNEQFF
CDR3 DNA: TGCAGCGTCCAACAGGGATCCTACAATGAGCAGTTCTTC
J gene: TRBJ2-1
D gene: NA
V gene: TRBV29-1
clone size: few

CDR3 protein: CASSLAPGTGAQETQYF
CDR3 DNA: TGTGCCAGCAGCTTGGCCCCCGGGACAGGGGCCCAAGAGACCCAGTACTTC
J gene: TRBJ2-5
D gene: TRBD1
V gene: TRBV5-5
clone size: many

CDR3 protein: CSVDGREGLHEQFF
CDR3 DNA: TGCAGCGTCGATGGGCGGGAGGGCCTCCATGAGCAGTTCTTC
J gene: TRBJ2-1
D gene: TRBD2
V gene: TRBV29-1
clone size: NA

CDR3 protein: CASSQGSGTPHF
CDR3 DNA: TGTGCCAGCAGCCAAGGATCCGGGACTCCGCACTTC
J gene: TRBJ2-7
D gene: NA
V gene: TRBV3-1
clone size: NA

CDR3 protein: CASSVGGQPNIQYF
CDR3 DNA: TGTGCCAGCAGCGTAGGTGGACAGCCAAACATTCAGTACTTC
J gene: TRBJ2-4
D gene: NA
V gene: TRBV9
clone size: many

CDR3 protein: CASSLGVTITGELFF
CDR3 DNA: TGTGCCAGCAGCTTAGGAGTCACCATCACCGGGGAGCTGTTTTTT
J gene: TRBJ2-2
D gene: NA
V gene: TRBV7-9
clone size: many

CDR3 protein: CASSLRGPSYEQYF
CDR3 DNA: TGTGCCAGCAGTTTACGGGGGCCCTCCTACGAGCAGTACTTC
J gene: TRBJ2-7
D gene: NA
V gene: TRBV27
clone size: many

CDR3 protein: CASSLDPGAGQPQHF
CDR3 DNA: TGCGCCAGCAGCTTGGATCCAGGGGCGGGCCAGCCCCAGCATTTT
J gene: TRBJ1-5
D gene: NA
V gene: TRBV5-1
clone size: NA

CDR3 protein: CASSLARLGGEQFF
CDR3 DNA: TGTGCCAGCAGCTTGGCCCGTCTAGGAGGCGAGCAGTTCTTC
J gene: TRBJ2-1
D gene: NA
V gene: TRBV5-5
clone size: NA

CDR3 protein: CSARVTGPLVSGYTF
CDR3 DNA: TGCAGTGCTAGAGTTACAGGGCCCTTAGTCAGTGGCTACACCTTC
J gene: TRBJ1-2
D gene: NA
V gene: TRBV20-1
clone size: NA

CDR3 protein: CASSPQTHGNQPQHF
CDR3 DNA: TGTGCCAGCTCACCCCAGACCCATGGCAATCAGCCCCAGCATTTT
J gene: TRBJ1-5
D gene: NA
V gene: TRBV18
clone size: many

CDR3 protein: CASRRDNTEEKLFF
CDR3 DNA: TGTGCCAGCCGACGGGACAATACCGAAGAAAAACTGTTTTTT
J gene: TRBJ1-4
D gene: NA
V gene: TRBV6-1
clone size: many

CDR3 protein: CASSFWAGGADTEAFF
CDR3 DNA: TGTGCCAGCAGTTTTTGGGCAGGGGGCGCGGACACTGAAGCTTTCTTT
J gene: TRBJ1-1
D gene: TRBD1
V gene: TRBV12-3/TRBV12-4
clone size: many

CDR3 protein: CASSYGGRFSEAFF
CDR3 DNA: TGTGCCAGCAGTTACGGGGGCAGGTTTTCTGAAGCTTTCTTT
J gene: TRBJ1-1
D gene: NA
V gene: TRBV6-6
clone size: many

CDR3 protein: CASSYPPSGSGTEAFF
CDR3 DNA: TGTGCCAGCAGTTACCCGCCGAGCGGCTCGGGGACTGAAGCTTTCTTT
J gene: TRBJ1-1
D gene: NA
V gene: TRBV6-5
clone size: many

CDR3 protein: CASSPVGTGNTIYF
CDR3 DNA: TGTGCCAGCTCACCGGTAGGGACCGGAAACACCATATATTTT
J gene: TRBJ1-3
D gene: NA
V gene: TRBV18
clone size: many

CDR3 protein: CASSFLYPPSRSEQFF
CDR3 DNA: TGTGCCAGCAGTTTTTTATACCCCCCCAGCCGGAGTGAGCAGTTCTTC
J gene: TRBJ2-1
D gene: NA
V gene: TRBV12-3/TRBV12-4
clone size: NA

CDR3 protein: CASSLVGDYSNQPQHF
CDR3 DNA: TGTGCCAGCAGCTTAGTTGGGGACTATAGCAATCAGCCCCAGCATTTT
J gene: TRBJ1-5
D gene: NA
V gene: TRBV7-2
clone size: few

CDR3 protein: CSVEAVETSGYEQYF
CDR3 DNA: TGCAGCGTTGAAGCGGTCGAGACTAGCGGTTACGAGCAGTACTTC
J gene: TRBJ2-7
D gene: TRBD2
V gene: TRBV29-1
clone size: few

CDR3 protein: CASSGKLAGQETQYF
CDR3 DNA: TGTGCCAGCAGTGGAAAACTAGCGGGGCAAGAGACCCAGTACTTC
J gene: TRBJ2-5
D gene: TRBD2
V gene: TRBV2
clone size: many

CDR3 protein: CASMGLAGNEQFF
CDR3 DNA: TGCGCCAGCATGGGACTAGCGGGGAATGAGCAGTTCTTC
J gene: TRBJ2-1
D gene: TRBD2
V gene: TRBV5-1
clone size: NA

CDR3 protein: CASGLERGNTEAFF
CDR3 DNA: TGTGCTAGTGGTTTGGAGCGGGGGAACACTGAAGCTTTCTTT
J gene: TRBJ1-1
D gene: NA
V gene: TRBV12-5
clone size: NA

CDR3 protein: CASSRIRGGAYNEQFF
CDR3 DNA: TGTGCCAGCAGCCGAATCCGGGGGGGGGCCTACAATGAGCAGTTCTTC
J gene: TRBJ2-1
D gene: TRBD2
V gene: TRBV7-6
clone size: few

CDR3 protein: CASSLGFSAGGSYNEQFF
CDR3 DNA: TGTGCCAGCAGCTTAGGCTTTTCAGCGGGGGGTTCCTACAATGAGCAGTTCTTC
J gene: TRBJ2-1
D gene: TRBD2
V gene: TRBV11-1
clone size: NA

CDR3 protein: CSARPGLAGNTDTQYF
CDR3 DNA: TGCAGTGCTAGACCGGGACTAGCGGGGAACACAGATACGCAGTATTTT
J gene: TRBJ2-3
D gene: TRBD2
V gene: TRBV20-1
clone size: NA

CDR3 protein: CASSSGRFNEAFF
CDR3 DNA: TGTGCCAGCAGCTCCGGGAGGTTTAATGAAGCTTTCTTT
J gene: TRBJ1-1
D gene: NA
V gene: TRBV7-9
clone size: NA

CDR3 protein: CASSPTLDTGELFF
CDR3 DNA: TGTGCCAGCAGCCCCACACTGGACACCGGGGAGCTGTTTTTT
J gene: TRBJ2-2
D gene: NA
V gene: TRBV3-1
clone size: many

CDR3 protein: CATSSHSGGTDTQYF
CDR3 DNA: TGTGCCACCAGCAGTCACTCCGGCGGCACAGATACGCAGTATTTT
J gene: TRBJ2-3
D gene: NA
V gene: TRBV15
clone size: many

CDR3 protein: CASSSQIGETQYF
CDR3 DNA: TGTGCCAGCAGCTCACAGATAGGAGAGACCCAGTACTTC
J gene: TRBJ2-5
D gene: NA
V gene: TRBV2
clone size: many

CDR3 protein: CASSLASRELYNEQFF
CDR3 DNA: TGCGCCAGCAGCTTGGCATCGAGAGAGCTCTACAATGAGCAGTTCTTC
J gene: TRBJ2-1
D gene: NA
V gene: TRBV5-1
clone size: few

CDR3 protein: CASSVALAGLQETQYF
CDR3 DNA: TGTGCCAGCAGCGTAGCCCTAGCGGGTCTGCAAGAGACCCAGTACTTC
J gene: TRBJ2-5
D gene: TRBD2
V gene: TRBV9
clone size: many

CDR3 protein: CASSLGRTETNSPLHF
CDR3 DNA: TGCGCCAGCAGCTTGGGAAGGACAGAAACCAATTCACCCCTCCACTTT
J gene: TRBJ1-6
D gene: NA
V gene: TRBV5-1
clone size: NA

CDR3 protein: CASSQGLRETEAFF
CDR3 DNA: TGTGCCAGCAGCCAGGGACTCCGGGAGACTGAAGCTTTCTTT
J gene: TRBJ1-1
D gene: NA
V gene: TRBV7-2
clone size: few

CDR3 protein: CSVGLGQGNQPQHF
CDR3 DNA: TGCAGCGTTGGATTAGGACAGGGCAATCAGCCCCAGCATTTT
J gene: TRBJ1-5
D gene: TRBD1
V gene: TRBV29-1
clone size: many

CDR3 protein: CASSYFWGGLAESYEQYF
CDR3 DNA: TGTGCCAGCAGTTACTTTTGGGGGGGACTAGCGGAATCCTACGAGCAGTACTTC
J gene: TRBJ2-7
D gene: TRBD2
V gene: TRBV6-5
clone size: many

CDR3 protein: CASSPLLASGSRFAYEQYF
CDR3 DNA: TGTGCCAGCAGCCCCCTCTTGGCCAGCGGGAGTAGGTTCGCCTACGAGCAGTACTTC
J gene: TRBJ2-7
D gene: TRBD2
V gene: TRBV7-2
clone size: few

CDR3 protein: CASSEWSGSSYNEQFF
CDR3 DNA: TGTGCCAGCAGTGAATGGAGCGGGAGCTCCTACAATGAGCAGTTCTTC
J gene: TRBJ2-1
D gene: TRBD2
V gene: TRBV6-1
clone size: many

CDR3 protein: CASSPGRRNTEAFF
CDR3 DNA: TGTGCCAGCAGTCCGGGACGGCGGAACACTGAAGCTTTCTTT
J gene: TRBJ1-1
D gene: NA
V gene: TRBV14
clone size: many

CDR3 protein: CASSTYGEDRDQPQHF
CDR3 DNA: TGTGCCAGCAGCACTTACGGGGAAGACAGGGATCAGCCCCAGCATTTT
J gene: TRBJ1-5
D gene: TRBD1
V gene: TRBV2
clone size: few

CDR3 protein: CASSSGAGGTYNEQFF
CDR3 DNA: TGTGCCAGCAGTTCCGGAGCGGGGGGGACCTACAATGAGCAGTTCTTC
J gene: TRBJ2-1
D gene: TRBD2
V gene: TRBV28
clone size: NA